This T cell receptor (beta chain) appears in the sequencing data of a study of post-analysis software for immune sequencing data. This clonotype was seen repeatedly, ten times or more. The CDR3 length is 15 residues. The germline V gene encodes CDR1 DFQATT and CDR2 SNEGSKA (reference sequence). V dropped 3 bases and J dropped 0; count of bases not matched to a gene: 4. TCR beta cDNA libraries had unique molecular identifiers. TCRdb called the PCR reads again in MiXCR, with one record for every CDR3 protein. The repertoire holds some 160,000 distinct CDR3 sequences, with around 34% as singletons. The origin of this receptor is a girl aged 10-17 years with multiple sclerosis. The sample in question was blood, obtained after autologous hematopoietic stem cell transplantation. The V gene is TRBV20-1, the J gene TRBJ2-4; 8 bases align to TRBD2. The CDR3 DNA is TGCAGTGCTAGTGATAGCGGGGTAGCCAAAAACATTCAGTACTTC. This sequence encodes CSASDSGVAKNIQYF.